Shown below are 26 T cell receptor beta chains from a single sample sequenced in a study of CD8 T cells in Susac syndrome. It was with random hexamers that roughly 0.45 to 1 ug RNA was reverse transcribed. TCRdb re-called the immunoSEQ multiplex PCR reads through MiXCR, storing one row per CDR3 protein. The repertoire consists of about 180,000 distinct CDR3 sequences, with about 93% occurring once and the leading ten covering more than 0.08%. Input material: CD4+ T cells from PBMCs. The receptors stem from a human donor with Susac syndrome.

The chain has TRBV18 and TRBJ2-1; D perhaps matches TRBD2 (5 bases). This CDR3 contains 13 residues. CDR1 is KGHSH and CDR2 is LQKENI in the germline V gene. V was cut by 3 bases and J by 6 bases, with 9 bases left in between. CDR3 sequence: CASSPLSGNEQFF. For the CDR3, the DNA is TGTGCCAGCTCACCCTTGAGCGGCAATGAGCAGTTCTTC. Looking up the rest from reference TRBV18 and TRBJ2-1 gives the full variable domain: NAGVMQNPRHLVRRRGQEARLRCSPMKGHSHVYWYRQLPEEGLKFMVYLQKENIIDESGMPKERFSAEFPKEGPSILRIQQVVRGDSAAYFCASSPLSGNEQFFGPGTRLTVL.

This chain links TRBV10-3 with TRBJ2-3; D could derive from TRBD1 or TRBD2 (6 bases each). The ends were cut back, 3 bases at V and 1 base at J, with 26 bases in the middle. The V gene's germline CDR1 is ENHRY and CDR2 SYGVKD. This CDR3 has 20 residues. The CDR3 DNA sequence: TGTGCCATCAGTGATTCGGGGGCCACGACATCAACTTTAGGCACAGATACGCAGTATTTT. Encoded protein: CAISDSGATTSTLGTDTQYF.

The chain links TRBV6-6 to TRBJ1-5; D gene unclear. The CDR3 contains 14 residues. Germline V gene data show CDR1 as MNHNY and CDR2 as SVGAGI (reference sequence). V shed 7 bases and J shed 0 bases, with 10 bases lying between them. The CDR3 region is CASTQSDSNQPQHF. The CDR3 DNA follows: TGTGCCAGCACACAGTCTGATAGCAATCAGCCCCAGCATTTT.

The rearrangement joins TRBV30 to TRBJ2-1; D perhaps matches TRBD2 (6 bases). The CDR3 consists of 13 residues. The V gene's germline CDR1 is GTSNPN and CDR2 SVGIG (reference sequence). Trimming left V 3 bases short and J 3 bases short, with 9 bases between. CDR3: CAWREDYYNEQFF. CDR3 nucleotide sequence: TGTGCCTGGAGGGAGGACTACTACAATGAGCAGTTCTTC.

In its sample, this clonotype was seen once. The chain has TRBV19 and TRBJ1-2; D is possibly TRBD1 (5 bases). Germline CDR1 is LNHDA and CDR2 is SQIVND (reference sequence). Trimming cost V 6 bases and J 8 bases, with 19 bases left between them. The CDR3 is 14 amino acids. CDR3 coding DNA: TGTGCCAGTAGCCCCATCCGGGGACGTGGGGGCTACACCTTC. It codes for CASSPIRGRGGYTF.

Comments on this clonotype: An end of the junction differs from the germline gene, which may be a read error. The rearrangement links TRBV5-4 to TRBJ1-2; D possibly corresponds to TRBD1 (6 bases). CDR1 is SGHNT and CDR2 is YYREEE in the germline V gene (reference sequence). CDR3 size: 14 residues. The CDR3 coding sequence is TGTGCCAGCAGTGCAACAGGGACGGACTATGGCTACACCTTT. It encodes CASSATGTDYGYTF. The variable domain in full, with the rest retrieved from reference TRBV5-4 and TRBJ1-2, is ETGVTQSPTHLIKTRGQQVTLRCSSQSGHNTVSWYQQALGQGPQFIFQYYREEENGRGNFPPRFSGLQFPNYSSELNVNALELDDSALYLCASSATGTDYGYTFGSGTRLTVV.

J is TRBJ2-3 and V is TRBV18; D not certain. The CDR3 spans 15 residues. V was shortened by 0 bases and J by 6 bases, with 13 bases between the two germline ends. From germline, CDR1 is KGHSH and CDR2 LQKENI. In nucleotides, the CDR3 is TGTGCCAGCTCACCACCCCCCTACCCCAAGGATACGCAGTATTTT. Protein product: CASSPPPYPKDTQYF.

The J gene is TRBJ2-5, the V gene TRBV6-5; 11 bases align to TRBD2. The CDR3 sequence is 14 residues long. Germline assignment: CDR1 MNHEY and CDR2 SVGAGI. With V trimmed by 7 bases and J by 5 bases, 6 bases remained unmatched. CDR3: CASTPGLAVETQYF. As DNA, the CDR3 is TGTGCCAGCACTCCGGGACTAGCGGTGGAGACCCAGTACTTC.

The chain joins TRBV10-3 to TRBJ2-7, with no clear D. Germline assignment: CDR1 ENHRY and CDR2 SYGVKD. Trimming removed 0 bases at V and 1 base at J, with 10 bases between. The CDR3 length is 15 residues. DNA for the CDR3: TGTGCCATCAGTGAGTCTACTGGTCTTTCCTACGAGCAGTACTTC. Protein: CAISESTGLSYEQYF.

This chain joins TRBV30 and TRBJ2-1; tentatively, D is TRBD1 or TRBD2 (5 bases each). This CDR3 region has 15 residues. V lost 1 base and J lost 2, with 12 bases in between. In germline, CDR1 is GTSNPN, CDR2 SVGIG (reference sequence). CDR3 nucleotides: TGTGCCTGGAGTGGGCCGGGACCCACCTACAATGAGCAGTTCTTC. This codes for CAWSGPGPTYNEQFF.

The genes are TRBV21-1 and TRBJ1-5. TRBV21-1 is classified as a pseudogene. CDR3 size: 12 residues. The CDR3 nucleotides read TGTGCCAGCAGGAAAGGGGGACAGCCCCAGCATTTT. It translates to CASRKGGQPQHF.

This chain uses TRBV3-1 with TRBJ2-5; D might be TRBD2 (5 bases). The germline V gene encodes CDR1 LGHDT and CDR2 YNNKEL (reference sequence). The germline V and J ends were trimmed by 0 bases and 2 bases, with 13 bases remaining between them. The CDR3 consists of 16 residues. The chain's CDR3 is CASSQDPSRGQETQYF. The DNA of the CDR3 is TGTGCCAGCAGCCAAGATCCGAGCCGGGGACAAGAGACCCAGTACTTC.

The chain uses TRBV30 and TRBJ1-1; D not certain. Germline lookup yields CDR1 GTSNPN and CDR2 SVGIG (reference sequence). Trimming shortened V by 3 bases and J by 3 bases, and 11 bases separated the two germline ends. There are 13 residues in the CDR3. The CDR3 region is CAWRALRDTEAFF. The CDR3 coding sequence is TGTGCCTGGAGGGCACTTAGGGACACTGAAGCTTTCTTT.

The chain recombines TRBV12-3 or TRBV12-4 with TRBJ2-3; D possibly corresponds to TRBD2 (6 bases). V gave up 3 bases and J gave up 0 bases, with 7 bases separating them. The CDR3 has 14 residues. The CDR3 sequence is CASSLEGSTDTQYF. The CDR3 DNA is TGTGCCAGCAGTTTGGAGGGGAGCACAGATACGCAGTATTTT.

The chain uses TRBV19 and TRBJ2-2; 9 bases fit TRBD2. This CDR3 has 14 amino acids. The germline CDR1 and CDR2 sequences are LNHDA and SQIVND (reference sequence). Trimming removed 5 bases from V and 6 bases from J; junction bases left unmatched: 4. CDR3 region: CASSLRLAAGELFF. In DNA, the CDR3 is TGTGCCAGTAGTCTTAGACTAGCGGCCGGGGAGCTGTTTTTT.

This clonotype has only one observation. V and J are TRBV19 and TRBJ1-6; 9 nucleotides align to TRBD1. CDR1 LNHDA and CDR2 SQIVND come from the germline V gene (reference sequence). The J segment lost 14 bases and the V segment lost 4 bases, leaving 15 bases of the junction unmatched. The CDR3 has 16 amino acids. The CDR3 sequence is CASSSYDAGTGMSLHF. CDR3 sequence (DNA): TGTGCCAGTAGTAGCTATGACGCCGGGACAGGGATGTCCCTCCACTTT.

This clonotype was observed a few times. The chain recombines TRBV18 with TRBJ2-7; 9 bases match TRBD2. J gave up 1 base and V 0 bases, and 1 base lay outside the gene matches. Germline loops: CDR1 KGHSH, CDR2 LQKENI. The CDR3 runs 15 residues. The CDR3 nucleotides read TGTGCCAGCTCACCACCTCTAGCGGGGTCCTACGAGCAGTACTTC. It is translated as CASSPPLAGSYEQYF. Supplemented by reference TRBV18 and TRBJ2-7, the full variable domain reads NAGVMQNPRHLVRRRGQEARLRCSPMKGHSHVYWYRQLPEEGLKFMVYLQKENIIDESGMPKERFSAEFPKEGPSILRIQQVVRGDSAAYFCASSPPLAGSYEQYFGPGTRLTVT.

The chain links TRBV28 to TRBJ2-3; 16 bases are shared with TRBD2. The trim removed 5 bases at V and 6 bases at J, leaving 11 bases unmatched. The CDR3 contains 18 residues. Germline loops: CDR1 MDHEN, CDR2 SYDVKM. CDR3 sequence (DNA): TGTGCCAGCAGTCCAAGGGGACTAGCGGGAGGGCCAGGGGATACGCAGTATTTT. Residues: CASSPRGLAGGPGDTQYF. The full variable domain, with the rest looked up from reference TRBV28 and TRBJ2-3, is DVKVTQSSRYLVKRTGEKVFLECVQDMDHENMFWYRQDPGLGLRLIYFSYDVKMKEKGDIPEGYSVSREKKERFSLILESASTNQTSMYLCASSPRGLAGGPGDTQYFGPGTRLTVL.

The chain couples TRBV28 to TRBJ2-7; weak D call: TRBD1 (6 bases). There are 13 residues in the CDR3. The germline V gene encodes CDR1 MDHEN and CDR2 SYDVKM. V lost 3 bases and J 2 bases, leaving 8 bases between the germline ends. The CDR3 DNA sequence: TGTGCCAGCAGTTTTCAGGGGCCCTACGAGCAGTACTTC. This codes for CASSFQGPYEQYF.

The V gene is TRBV10-3, the J gene TRBJ2-7; D is ambiguous. This CDR3 contains 12 residues. CDR1 is ENHRY and CDR2 is SYGVKD in the germline V gene. V was clipped by 2 bases and J by 4 bases, with 6 bases between them. CDR3 region: CAISEVEYEQYF. CDR3 coding DNA: TGTGCCATCAGTGAGGTTGAATACGAGCAGTACTTC.

The chain employs TRBV7-2 and TRBJ1-2; 7 bases are a match to TRBD1. The trim removed 3 bases at V and 8 bases at J, leaving 12 bases unmatched. The V gene's germline CDR1 is SGHTA and CDR2 FQGNSA. This CDR3 has 15 amino acids. The CDR3 loop reads CASSFLGGAGGGYTF. In DNA, the CDR3 is TGTGCCAGCAGCTTCCTAGGGGGCGCTGGGGGGGGCTACACCTTC.

This clonotype was picked up one time. CDR3 DNA sequence: TGTGCCAGCAGCTCCCTAGACACGTACTATGGCTACACCTTC. Translating it yields CASSSLDTYYGYTF. The gene calls are TRBV7-9 and TRBJ1-2; D gene uncertain. Trimming took off 4 bases at V and 3 bases at J, with 12 bases between the two ends. The CDR3 covers 14 residues. CDR1 is SEHNR, CDR2 FQNEAQ, per germline (reference sequence).

V is TRBV13 and J is TRBJ2-1; D is uncertain. The V gene lost 5 bases and the J gene lost 5 bases, with 13 bases spanning the gap. The V gene's germline CDR1 is PRHDT and CDR2 FYEKMQ (reference sequence). This CDR3 is built from 14 residues. The CDR3 region is CASSPTPTDNEQFF. The CDR3 DNA is TGTGCCAGCAGCCCAACACCGACTGACAATGAGCAGTTCTTC.

This clonotype is a singleton in its sample. The gene calls are TRBV7-8 and TRBJ2-2, with 8 bases fitting TRBD1. Germline lookup yields CDR1 SGHVS and CDR2 FQNEAQ. This CDR3 is 17 amino acids long. Trimming at V came to 6 bases and at J to 4 bases, leaving 13 bases not matched to a gene. CDR3 in amino acids: CASRAAGGENPTGELFF. For the CDR3, the DNA is TGTGCCAGCAGGGCGGCAGGGGGCGAAAATCCCACCGGGGAGCTGTTTTTT.

The rearrangement uses TRBV20-1 and TRBJ1-5; the D gene is possibly TRBD1 (6 bases). V lost 2 bases to trimming and J lost 3 bases, with 8 bases between them. The CDR3 contains 13 residues. The germline V gene has CDR1 DFQATT and CDR2 SNEGSKA (reference sequence). CDR3 nucleotide sequence: TGCAGTGCTAGAAGGGGGTTCAATCAGCCCCAGCATTTT. Translating gives CSARRGFNQPQHF.

This chain uses TRBV5-1 with TRBJ1-6, with D unresolved. The CDR3 has 15 residues. CDR1 SGHRS and CDR2 YFSETQ come from the germline V gene. V was shortened by 0 bases and J by 5 bases, with 9 bases between the two germline ends. CDR3 coding DNA: TGCGCCAGCAGCTTGGTCGACGGACATAATTCACCCCTCCACTTT. Its translation: CASSLVDGHNSPLHF.